The T cell receptor (beta chain) described here comes from a study of T cell responses to AZD1222 COVID-19 vaccine. Study-level results: Spike-specific TCR repertoires showed rising breadth and depth after two AZD1222 doses. Unmutated regions of variants are reportedly targeted by nearly half of spike-specific TCRs. With dominance at 160-218 and 743-854, vaccine-associated CD4 TCRs spanned spike.

In the case of this clone: No antigen is known for it.

Sequencing was performed with immunoSEQ multiplex PCR; in TCRdb, only in-frame clones are kept and a portion is missing. The sample consists of about 160,000 clones, under 95% of them appearing once. This sequence originates from an adult in good health. The material was peripheral blood, obtained on day 0 of MenACWY control vaccination.

The CDR3 DNA is TGTGCCATCAGTGCGGGGCAGGCCGTTCTTAATGAGCAGTTCTTC. It specifies CAISAGQAVLNEQFF. V gene TRBV10-3 combines with J gene TRBJ2-1; tentatively, D is TRBD1 or TRBD2 (5 bases each). Trimming removed 4 bases at V and 7 bases at J, with 17 bases between. The CDR3 spans 15 residues. Germline assignment: CDR1 ENHRY and CDR2 SYGVKD.